These 26 T cell receptor beta chains originate from one sample sequenced in a study of shared clonotypes between healthy human individuals. Profiling relied on immunoSEQ multiplex PCR, and the TCRdb table lists in-frame clones only, not all of them. The sample yields about 1.1 million clones, about 84% seen once. Sequenced input: memory CD4+ T cells from PBMCs. The subset was: CD45RA-negative fraction. These receptors were collected from a young man in good health. Some clones in this sample may be carry-over from other donors' samples.

A remark on this clone: Other DNA sequences from this sample encode an identical CDR3 as well. The chain combines TRBV6-1 with TRBJ1-5; D unclear. Germline-derived CDR1 and CDR2 are MNHNS and SASEGT. Trimming removed 9 bases at V and 0 bases at J, with 6 bases between. The CDR3 runs to 12 residues. CDR3 sequence reads: CASKYSNQPQHF. Written as DNA, the CDR3 is TGTGCCAGTAAGTATAGCAATCAGCCCCAGCATTTT.

The J gene is TRBJ1-1, the V gene TRBV7-9, with 8 bases that match TRBD1. The CDR3 spans 17 residues. The V and J ends lost 1 base and 1 base, in that order; junction bases with no gene match: 8. CDR1 and CDR2 from the germline V gene are SEHNR and FQNEAQ (reference sequence). The CDR3 sequence is CASSLGLRQGRNTEAFF. The CDR3 DNA follows: TGTGCCAGCAGCTTAGGACTTCGACAGGGGAGGAACACTGAAGCTTTCTTT.

This sequence joins TRBV4-2 and TRBJ2-5; no reliable D call. The CDR3 has 15 residues. Between the trimmed V and J ends, which lost 4 bases and 2 bases, there was a span of 14 bases. Germline loops: CDR1 LGHNA, CDR2 YNFKEQ. The CDR3 bases are TGTGCCAGCAGCCGAGTGGGTGGGTTACAAGAGACCCAGTACTTC. This encodes CASSRVGGLQETQYF.

This clone was seen a handful of times. V gene TRBV28 combines with J gene TRBJ2-3; D is undetermined. This CDR3 has 13 amino acids. V was shortened by 6 bases and J by 1 base, with 8 bases between the two germline ends. CDR1 and CDR2 from the germline V gene are MDHEN and SYDVKM. The CDR3 DNA follows: TGTGCCAGCAGCGTCCCGGGCACAGATACGCAGTATTTT. Its translation is CASSVPGTDTQYF. Full variable domain (missing parts from reference TRBV28 and TRBJ2-3): DVKVTQSSRYLVKRTGEKVFLECVQDMDHENMFWYRQDPGLGLRLIYFSYDVKMKEKGDIPEGYSVSREKKERFSLILESASTNQTSMYLCASSVPGTDTQYFGPGTRLTVL.

The V call is TRBV2, the J call TRBJ2-1; D may be TRBD1 or TRBD2 (5 bases each). This CDR3 contains 13 residues. The V and J ends lost 6 bases and 5 bases respectively, with 11 bases between them. In germline, CDR1 is SNHLY, CDR2 FYNNEI. In nucleotides, the CDR3 is TGTGCCAGCAGGAGGGACCGCAACAATGAGCAGTTCTTC. It translates to CASRRDRNNEQFF. Based on the CDR3 plus reference TRBV2 and TRBJ2-1, the full variable domain is EPEVTQTPSHQVTQMGQEVILRCVPISNHLYFYWYRQILGQKVEFLVSFYNNEISEKSEIFDDQFSVERPDGSNFTLKIRSTKLEDSAMYFCASRRDRNNEQFFGPGTRLTVL.

The CDR3 DNA follows: TGTGCAAGTCGCTCGCGCACAGAGTTCCAAGAGACCCAGTACTTC. It specifies CASRSRTEFQETQYF. V gene TRBV12-2 combines with J gene TRBJ2-5; the table gives TRBD1 as D, unverified against the DNA. TRBV12-2 is annotated as a pseudogene. The CDR3 loop spans 15 amino acids.

The chain recombines TRBV19 with TRBJ2-7; possibly TRBD2 for D (5 bases). The CDR3 is made up of 14 amino acids. The V end lost 6 bases, the J end lost 6 bases, and 18 bases lay between the germline ends. Germline loops: CDR1 LNHDA, CDR2 SQIVND (reference sequence). DNA of the CDR3: TGTGCCAGTAGCCTCAGCGTCTTTGCGGGCGAGCAGTACTTC. Translated, it gives CASSLSVFAGEQYF. Combining the CDR3 with reference TRBV19 and TRBJ2-7 gives the whole variable domain DGGITQSPKYLFRKEGQNVTLSCEQNLNHDAMYWYRQDPGQGLRLIYYSQIVNDFQKGDIAEGYSVSREKKESFPLTVTSAQKNPTAFYLCASSLSVFAGEQYFGPGTRLTVT.

The J gene is TRBJ2-1, the V gene TRBV5-4, with D perhaps TRBD2 (5 bases). Germline lookup yields CDR1 SGHNT and CDR2 YYREEE (reference sequence). CDR3 size: 14 residues. V lost 4 bases to trimming and J lost 2 bases, with 10 bases between them. CDR3 loop: CASSPEVAYNEQFF. DNA for the CDR3: TGTGCCAGCAGCCCGGAGGTCGCCTACAATGAGCAGTTCTTC.

This clone appeared a few times. The chain uses TRBV7-3 and TRBJ2-2; D may be TRBD1 (5 bases). V was cut by 6 bases and J by 4 bases, with 15 bases left in between. Germline V gives CDR1 SGHTA, CDR2 FQGTGA. The CDR3 extends over 15 amino acids. The CDR3 DNA reads TGTGCCAGCAGTTCCGTCCCAGGGTTCACCGGGGAGCTGTTTTTT. Translated, it gives CASSSVPGFTGELFF. Full variable domain (rest looked up from reference TRBV7-3 and TRBJ2-2): GAGVSQTPSNKVTEKGKYVELRCDPISGHTALYWYRQSLGQGPEFLIYFQGTGAADDSGLPNDRFFAVRPEGSVSTLKIQRTERGDSAVYLCASSSVPGFTGELFFGEGSRLTVL.

The chain is built from TRBV7-9 and TRBJ2-4; 8 bases are shared with TRBD1. V lost 5 bases, J lost 6 bases, and 6 bases stayed unmatched. Germline V lookup: CDR1 SEHNR, CDR2 FQNEAQ (reference sequence). The length of the CDR3 is 14 residues. CDR3 region: CASSLGQGTNIQYF. CDR3 nucleotide sequence: TGTGCCAGCAGCCTCGGACAGGGAACAAACATTCAGTACTTC. Filled out from reference TRBV7-9 and TRBJ2-4, the complete variable domain reads DTGVSQNPRHKITKRGQNVTFRCDPISEHNRLYWYRQTLGQGPEFLTYFQNEAQLEKSRLLSDRFSAERPKGSFSTLEIQRTEQGDSAMYLCASSLGQGTNIQYFGAGTRLSVL.

This chain uses TRBV14 with TRBJ2-1; the match to TRBD2 covers 9 bases. Germline CDR1 SGHDN, CDR2 FVKESK. V gave up 2 bases and J gave up 0 bases; unmatched junction bases: 11. This CDR3 has 19 residues. As DNA, the CDR3 is TGTGCCAGCAGCCAATCCCCGGGGCGGCGGGAGGGCTCCTACAATGAGCAGTTCTTC. Protein: CASSQSPGRREGSYNEQFF.

This chain uses TRBV27 with TRBJ2-1; 10 bases fit TRBD1. J gave up 4 bases and V 3 bases, and 18 bases lay outside the gene matches. The CDR3 length is 20 residues. Germline assignment: CDR1 MNHEY and CDR2 SMNVEV (reference sequence). The CDR3 spells CASSFQRQGARLGAYNEQFF. DNA of the CDR3: TGTGCCAGCAGTTTCCAGCGACAGGGGGCCCGCCTTGGGGCTTACAATGAGCAGTTCTTC.

This clone was found once. This sequence joins TRBV19 and TRBJ1-3; D possibly corresponds to TRBD1 (5 bases). The V and J ends lost 5 bases and 2 bases respectively, with 13 bases between them. In germline, CDR1 is LNHDA, CDR2 SQIVND (reference sequence). The CDR3 sequence is 15 residues long. CDR3 DNA: TGTGCCAGTAGTGACCGGGGCATCCCTGGAAACACCATATATTTT. Its translation: CASSDRGIPGNTIYF.

This clone has only a few counts. The J gene is TRBJ2-4, the V gene TRBV28; 8 bases align to TRBD1. The CDR3 spans 17 residues. Germline CDR1 is MDHEN and CDR2 is SYDVKM. After removal of 6 bases from V and 1 base from J, the junction contained 11 bases not matched to a gene. In nucleotides, the CDR3 is TGTGCCAGCAGCGCAAGGTCCAGGGGGCTTGCCAAAAACATTCAGTACTTC. It encodes CASSARSRGLAKNIQYF.

This chain joins TRBV5-1 and TRBJ2-5, with 8 bases identical to TRBD1. Germline V CDR1 and CDR2: SGHRS, YFSETQ. The trim removed 2 bases at V and 2 bases at J, leaving 2 bases unmatched. The CDR3 runs to 14 residues. The CDR3 is CASSFRQGQETQYF. Written as DNA, the CDR3 is TGCGCCAGCAGCTTTCGACAGGGGCAAGAGACCCAGTACTTC.

V and J are TRBV7-3 and TRBJ2-3, with 13 nucleotides matching TRBD2. Germline V gene sequence: CDR1 SGHTA, CDR2 FQGTGA. This CDR3 has 18 residues. After removal of 2 bases from V and 0 bases from J, the junction contained 5 bases not matched to a gene. The CDR3 DNA follows: TGTGCCAGCAGCTTACTGGGACTAGCGGGAAGTAGCACAGATACGCAGTATTTT. This gives the protein CASSLLGLAGSSTDTQYF.

The sample holds one count of this clone. The V and J genes are TRBV2 and TRBJ2-2, with TRBD2 matching over 9 bases. In germline, CDR1 is SNHLY, CDR2 FYNNEI. The CDR3 is 15 residues long. J lost 2 bases, V lost 6 bases, and 4 bases had no gene match. The CDR3 reads CASRVTSGNTGELFF. CDR3 DNA: TGTGCCAGCAGAGTGACTAGCGGTAACACCGGGGAGCTGTTTTTT.

With respect to this clone: In the same sample, other DNA sequences code for this CDR3. The chain has TRBV7-9 and TRBJ2-7; D gene unclear. The CDR3 has 14 amino acids. Per the germline V gene, CDR1 is SEHNR and CDR2 is FQNEAQ (reference sequence). V was pared by 5 bases and J by 1 base, with 12 bases between. The CDR3 here is CASSPTGGSYEQYF. The CDR3 DNA reads as TGTGCCAGCAGCCCAACCGGTGGGTCCTACGAGCAGTACTTC.

This clone showed up just a few times. This sample includes further DNA sequences coding for the same CDR3. The rearrangement joins TRBV5-6 to TRBJ1-3; D call uncertain. Germline V gene lookup returns CDR1 SGHDT and CDR2 YYEEEE. The CDR3 totals 15 residues. The V end lost 1 base, the J end lost 0 bases, and 8 bases lay between the germline ends. CDR3 residues: CASSLTGNSGNTIYF. CDR3 bases: TGTGCCAGCAGCTTGACCGGGAACTCTGGAAACACCATATATTTT.

This clone was seen once. The chain joins TRBV5-1 to TRBJ1-6, with TRBD1 identical over 7 bases. The CDR3 contains 16 residues. The germline V gene encodes CDR1 SGHRS and CDR2 YFSETQ. The V and J ends lost 0 bases and 7 bases, in that order; junction bases with no gene match: 7. CDR3 sequence (DNA): TGCGCCAGCAGCTTGGGAGAGACAGGGTGGAATTCACCCCTCCACTTT. Translated, it gives CASSLGETGWNSPLHF. Filled out from reference TRBV5-1 and TRBJ1-6, the complete variable domain reads KAGVTQTPRYLIKTRGQQVTLSCSPISGHRSVSWYQQTPGQGLQFLFEYFSETQRNKGNFPGRFSGRQFSNSRSEMNVSTLELGDSALYLCASSLGETGWNSPLHFGNGTRLTVT.

The chain links TRBV11-2 to TRBJ1-1; possibly TRBD1 for D (5 bases). CDR1 SGHAT and CDR2 FQNNGV come from the germline V gene. V lost 5 bases, J lost 5 bases, and 9 bases lay in between. CDR3 length: 12 amino acids. The CDR3 here is CASSQWGTEAFF. CDR3 bases: TGTGCCAGCAGCCAATGGGGGACTGAAGCTTTCTTT.

In regard to this clone: Other DNA sequences within the sample encode an identical CDR3. The chain links TRBV7-9 to TRBJ1-3; D is unclear. Trimming removed 4 bases from V and 2 bases from J, with 12 bases in between. CDR1 is SEHNR, CDR2 FQNEAQ, per germline (reference sequence). This CDR3 is 15 amino acids long. The CDR3 protein is CASSSWTGTGNTIYF. Here the CDR3 DNA reads TGTGCCAGCAGCTCCTGGACGGGTACTGGAAACACCATATATTTT.

This clone was detected only a few times. The chain joins TRBV19 to TRBJ2-3, with TRBD1 identical over 7 bases. V shed 5 bases, J shed 2 bases, and the junction held 10 bases outside the gene matches. Per the germline V gene, CDR1 is LNHDA and CDR2 is SQIVND (reference sequence). This CDR3 comprises 16 residues. The CDR3 reads CASSLRTGRTTDTQYF. The CDR3 DNA sequence: TGTGCCAGTAGTCTCCGGACAGGACGGACCACAGATACGCAGTATTTT.

This clone appeared a few times. The genes are TRBV28 and TRBJ2-1; 8 nucleotides match TRBD2. V shed 8 bases and J 6 bases; nucleotides not matched to a gene: 6. Germline V gene data show CDR1 as MDHEN and CDR2 as SYDVKM. CDR3 size: 13 residues. This chain's CDR3 is CASGREAGNEQFF. In nucleotides, the CDR3 is TGTGCCAGCGGGCGGGAGGCCGGCAATGAGCAGTTCTTC.

This clone has ten or more counts. The chain joins TRBV7-9 to TRBJ2-3; D call uncertain. Germline-derived CDR1 and CDR2 are SEHNR and FQNEAQ (reference sequence). V gave up 3 bases and J gave up 6 bases, with 10 bases separating them. This CDR3 spans 13 amino acids. As DNA, the CDR3 is TGTGCCAGCAGCTTTGTCTTCGGTGATACGCAGTATTTT. Translating gives CASSFVFGDTQYF.

The gene calls are TRBV5-3 and TRBJ2-5; 8 nucleotides align to TRBD1. TRBV5-3 is noted as an ORF with a role that remains uncertain. With V trimmed by 7 bases and J by 5 bases, 7 bases remained unmatched. This CDR3 has 13 residues. CDR3 protein: CARGAGGAETQYF. CDR3 DNA: TGTGCCAGAGGGGCAGGGGGCGCGGAGACCCAGTACTTC.